A single sample is the source of the 10 T cell receptor beta chains below, sequenced in a study of regulatory T cells in long-lasting Graves disease. Assembly of TCR beta libraries relied on iRepertoire HTBI primers together with Arm-PCR of CDR3 regions. TCRdb redid the calling of the multiplex PCR reads with MiXCR, one entry per CDR3 protein. The sample has about 470,000 distinct CDR3 sequences, about a fifth seen once; the top ten hold approximately 7.8%. Indicated time point: persistent/refractory GD, antithyroid drugs over 5 years with positive TRAb. After RNA was extracted from PBMCs, the TCR library was made from it. Sequencing was performed on peripheral blood mononuclear cells (PBMCs), taken when the disease was refractory, from a patient treated with antithyroid drugs. These receptors came from a female donor with Graves disease.

The chain employs TRBV30 and TRBJ2-7; D may be TRBD1 (6 bases). Trimming took 0 bases from V and 5 from J, leaving 11 bases between them. The CDR3 contains 13 residues. Germline CDR1 reads GTSNPN; CDR2 reads SVGIG (reference sequence). As DNA, the CDR3 is TGTGCCTGGAGTGTAACTGGGGGCCACGAGCAGTACTTC. Amino acids: CAWSVTGGHEQYF. Drawing the rest from reference TRBV30 and TRBJ2-7, the complete variable domain is SQTIHQWPATLVQPVGSPLSLECTVEGTSNPNLYWYRQAAGRGLQLLFYSVGIGQISSEVPQNLSASRPQDRQFILSSKKLLLSDSGFYLCAWSVTGGHEQYFGPGTRLTVT.

This chain connects TRBV7-9 to TRBJ2-2; D remains ambiguous. Germline CDR1 reads SEHNR; CDR2 reads FQNEAQ (reference sequence). The CDR3 covers 13 residues. The germline V and J ends were trimmed by 7 bases and 4 bases, with 10 bases remaining between them. This CDR3 is CASTTMTTGELFF. The DNA for the CDR3 is TGTGCCAGCACCACTATGACCACCGGGGAGCTGTTTTTT.

About this clonotype: Since a much larger clone is just one base distant, this may be a read error. V is TRBV12-3 or TRBV12-4 and J is TRBJ2-7, with D perhaps TRBD1 (6 bases). The CDR3 sequence is 16 residues long. Here the CDR3 DNA reads TGTGCCGGCAGTGAAGAGGGGGAGACCAGACCCTACGAGCAGTACTTC. Translation gives CAGSEEGETRPYEQYF.

This clonotype was counted a few times. The J gene is TRBJ2-1, the V gene TRBV24-1; D is uncertain. Between the trimmed V and J ends, which lost 0 bases and 10 bases, there was a span of 3 bases. CDR3 size: 11 residues. From germline, CDR1 is KGHDR and CDR2 SFDVKD. This CDR3 reads CATSDLGEQFF. As DNA, the CDR3 is TGTGCCACCAGTGATTTGGGGGAGCAGTTCTTC.

This chain uses TRBV9 with TRBJ2-5, with 9 bases fitting TRBD2. CDR1 SGDLS and CDR2 YYNGEE come from the germline V gene. V lost 3 bases, J lost 5 bases, and 8 bases stayed unmatched. The length of the CDR3 is 15 residues. This CDR3 reads CASSGGGGRAETQYF. CDR3 bases: TGTGCCAGCAGCGGTGGGGGCGGGAGGGCTGAGACCCAGTACTTC.

V gene TRBV20-1 combines with J gene TRBJ2-7; D is undetermined. V was cut by 2 bases and J by 0 bases, with 11 bases left in between. From germline, CDR1 is DFQATT and CDR2 SNEGSKA (reference sequence). CDR3 size: 14 residues. CDR3 protein: CSARFQVLSYEQYF. The CDR3 DNA is TGCAGTGCTAGATTTCAGGTTCTCTCCTACGAGCAGTACTTC.

This clonotype came up a few times. The chain couples TRBV7-2 to TRBJ2-7; 9 nucleotides line up with TRBD1. With V trimmed by 4 bases and J by 5 bases, 9 bases remained unmatched. This CDR3 contains 15 residues. CDR1 SGHTA and CDR2 FQGNSA come from the germline V gene. CDR3 DNA: TGTGCCAGCAGCTCCTTACGGACAGGGGTGGACGAGCAGTACTTC. Its translation is CASSSLRTGVDEQYF. The variable domain in full, with the rest retrieved from reference TRBV7-2 and TRBJ2-7, is GAGVSQSPSNKVTEKGKDVELRCDPISGHTALYWYRQSLGQGLEFLIYFQGNSAPDKSGLPSDRFSAERTGGSVSTLTIQRTQQEDSAVYLCASSSLRTGVDEQYFGPGTRLTVT.

V is TRBV6-5 and J is TRBJ1-2, with 7 nucleotides matching TRBD1. The trim removed 2 bases at V and 4 bases at J, leaving 4 bases unmatched. The CDR3 loop spans 14 amino acids. The germline CDR1 and CDR2 sequences are MNHEY and SVGAGI. This CDR3 reads CASSYPTGIYGYTF. The CDR3 DNA sequence: TGTGCCAGCAGTTACCCGACAGGGATCTATGGCTACACCTTC.

In this sample, this clonotype turned up a few times. The J gene is TRBJ1-2, the V gene TRBV12-3 or TRBV12-4; 9 bases fit TRBD1. The V and J ends lost 7 bases and 5 bases, in that order; junction bases with no gene match: 8. There are 14 residues in the CDR3. The CDR3 loop reads CASTFSDRGYGYTF. In DNA form, the CDR3 reads TGTGCCAGCACCTTTTCAGACAGGGGGTATGGCTACACCTTC.

CDR3 DNA: TGCGCCAGCAGCTTGGGAGATCTTAACACTGAAGCTTTCTTT. Amino acid sequence: CASSLGDLNTEAFF. V usage is TRBV5-1 and J usage is TRBJ1-1; D unclear. This CDR3 has 14 residues. Germline assignment: CDR1 SGHRS and CDR2 YFSETQ. V lost 0 bases and J lost 2, with 8 bases in between.